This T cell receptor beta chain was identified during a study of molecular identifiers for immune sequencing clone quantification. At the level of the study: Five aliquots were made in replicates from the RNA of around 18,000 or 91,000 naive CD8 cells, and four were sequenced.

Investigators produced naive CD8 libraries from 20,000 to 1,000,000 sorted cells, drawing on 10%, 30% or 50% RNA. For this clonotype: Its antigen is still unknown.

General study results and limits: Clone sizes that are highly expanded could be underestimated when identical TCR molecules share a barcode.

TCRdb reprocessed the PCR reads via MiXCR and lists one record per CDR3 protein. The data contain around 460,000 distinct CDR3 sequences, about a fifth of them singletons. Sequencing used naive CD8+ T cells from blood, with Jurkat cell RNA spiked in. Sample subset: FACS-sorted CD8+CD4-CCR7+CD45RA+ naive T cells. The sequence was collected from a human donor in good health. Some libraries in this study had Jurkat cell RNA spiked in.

CDR3 region: CAWATGTDYGYTF. The CDR3 DNA is TGTGCCTGGGCCACCGGGACAGACTATGGCTACACCTTC. V and J are TRBV30 and TRBJ1-2, with TRBD1 matching 7 bases. Unmatched junction bases numbered 6, after V lost 5 bases and J lost 3 bases. CDR3 size: 13 residues. Germline V CDR1 and CDR2: GTSNPN, SVGIG (reference sequence). Drawing the rest from reference TRBV30 and TRBJ1-2, the complete variable domain is SQTIHQWPATLVQPVGSPLSLECTVEGTSNPNLYWYRQAAGRGLQLLFYSVGIGQISSEVPQNLSASRPQDRQFILSSKKLLLSDSGFYLCAWATGTDYGYTFGSGTRLTVV.